This entry describes one TCR beta chain. This entry belongs to a study of preoperative IRX-2 immunotherapy in early breast cancer. Germline lookup yields CDR1 MNHGY and CDR2 SAAAGT. This CDR3 region has 12 residues. Trimming cost V 5 bases and J 3 bases, with 8 bases left between them. Treatment denoted: preoperative locoregional IRX-2 cytokine immunotherapy. This phase Ib study tested locoregional IRX-2 cytokine immunotherapy given before surgery. Method: immunoSEQ multiplex PCR; TCRdb's copy keeps in-frame clones and lacks some. The table includes roughly 30,000 clones, roughly four fifths detected once.

The sample here was lymph node tissue, taken from a patient treated with IRX-2 immunotherapy. The sequence was obtained from a human donor with breast cancer. The chain has TRBV6-8 and TRBJ2-7; D is possibly TRBD1 (6 bases). DNA for the CDR3: TGTGCCAGCAGTGCACAGGGCTACGAGCAGTACTTC. This encodes CASSAQGYEQYF.